This is a list of T cell receptor beta chains from one sample in a study of identical twins. Using its own MiXCR run on the 5' RACE reads, TCRdb lists one record per CDR3 protein. This sample has 640,000 or so distinct CDR3 sequences, with 5.5% to 6.5% found just once. The sequenced material came from naive T cells sorted from blood. Receptor source: a man between 18 and 35 years old in good health. Each CDR3 is given with its conserved first and last residue. D genes are given only for firm matches. Clone sizes are given selectively: once, few, many, or a class where the clone is expanded.

>TRBV11-3|16|TRBJ2-3|.|.
CASSLVGGSSPDTQYF
TGTGCCAGCAGCTTAGTCGGGGGCTCCTCCCCAGATACGCAGTATTTT
>TRBV7-2|16|TRBJ2-4|.|few
CASSLPGNAAKNIQYF
TGTGCCAGCAGCCTGCCCGGGAACGCAGCCAAAAACATTCAGTACTTC
>TRBV14|14|TRBJ2-1|.|.
CASSQSGPINEQFF
TGTGCCAGCAGCCAATCGGGGCCGATCAATGAGCAGTTCTTC
>TRBV12-3/TRBV12-4|15|TRBJ2-1|TRBD2|many
CASSWAAGGYNEQFF
TGTGCCAGCAGTTGGGCGGCGGGAGGCTACAATGAGCAGTTCTTC
>TRBV24-1|12|TRBJ2-1|.|many
CATSRNYNEQFF
TGTGCCACCAGCAGGAACTACAATGAGCAGTTCTTC
>TRBV5-1|14|TRBJ1-3|.|.
CASSEGTEGNTIYF
TGCGCCAGCAGCGAGGGGACGGAGGGAAACACCATATATTTT
>TRBV12-3/TRBV12-4|12|TRBJ1-2|.|many
CASSLLGYGYTF
TGTGCCAGCAGCCTACTGGGGTATGGCTACACCTTC
>TRBV4-2|15|TRBJ1-1|.|.
CASSHEVQMNTEAFF
TGTGCCAGCAGCCACGAGGTACAAATGAACACTGAAGCTTTCTTT
>TRBV20-1|12|TRBJ2-7|TRBD1|many
CSATTGEYEQYF
TGCAGTGCCACGACAGGGGAGTACGAGCAGTACTTC
>TRBV12-3/TRBV12-4|16|TRBJ2-1|TRBD1|many
CASSLGQGQGGDEQFF
TGTGCCAGCAGTTTGGGACAGGGACAGGGAGGAGATGAGCAGTTCTTC
>TRBV12-3/TRBV12-4|17|TRBJ2-1|.|many
CASRSTYRDTAYNEQFF
TGTGCCAGCAGAAGCACCTACCGGGACACGGCCTACAATGAGCAGTTCTTC
>TRBV10-3|13|TRBJ2-3|TRBD1|many
CAISEDRADTQYF
TGTGCCATCAGTGAAGACAGGGCAGATACGCAGTATTTT
>TRBV20-1|16|TRBJ2-5|TRBD2|many
CSARKGTSGEQETQYF
TGCAGTGCAAGAAAGGGGACTAGCGGAGAGCAAGAGACCCAGTACTTC
>TRBV7-9|17|TRBJ2-1|.|few
CASSLLNPARSGDEQFF
TGTGCCAGCAGCTTACTGAACCCTGCCAGATCAGGGGATGAGCAGTTCTTC
>TRBV2|15|TRBJ2-1|TRBD2|.
CASSSGTSGQDEQFF
TGTGCCAGCAGCTCCGGGACTAGCGGCCAGGATGAGCAGTTCTTC
>TRBV5-1|13|TRBJ2-1|TRBD2|few
CASKGTSAHEQFF
TGCGCCAGCAAGGGGACTAGCGCCCATGAGCAGTTCTTC
>TRBV20-1|17|TRBJ2-5|.|many
CSALILGGAKRKETQYF
TGCAGTGCTCTTATTCTTGGAGGGGCCAAGAGAAAAGAGACCCAGTACTTC
>TRBV7-9|12|TRBJ1-5|.|many
CASSLGDQPQHF
TGTGCCAGCAGCTTAGGGGATCAGCCCCAGCATTTT
>TRBV5-6|16|TRBJ2-1|.|few
CASSLALVGGFNEQFF
TGTGCCAGCAGCTTGGCCCTAGTGGGAGGTTTCAATGAGCAGTTCTTC
>TRBV12-3/TRBV12-4|13|TRBJ2-7|.|many
CASSLDRGMEQYF
TGTGCCAGCAGTTTGGACAGAGGTATGGAGCAGTACTTC
>TRBV28|12|TRBJ1-2|.|many
CASSLDPYGYTF
TGTGCCAGCAGTTTGGACCCTTATGGCTACACCTTC
>TRBV19|12|TRBJ2-1|.|.
CASSIDLDEQFF
TGTGCCAGTAGTATAGATCTGGATGAGCAGTTCTTC
>TRBV7-8|19|TRBJ2-6|TRBD1|.
CASSLGSVGQSSGANVLTF
TGTGCCAGCAGCTTAGGGTCAGTGGGACAGTCCTCTGGGGCCAACGTCCTGACTTTC